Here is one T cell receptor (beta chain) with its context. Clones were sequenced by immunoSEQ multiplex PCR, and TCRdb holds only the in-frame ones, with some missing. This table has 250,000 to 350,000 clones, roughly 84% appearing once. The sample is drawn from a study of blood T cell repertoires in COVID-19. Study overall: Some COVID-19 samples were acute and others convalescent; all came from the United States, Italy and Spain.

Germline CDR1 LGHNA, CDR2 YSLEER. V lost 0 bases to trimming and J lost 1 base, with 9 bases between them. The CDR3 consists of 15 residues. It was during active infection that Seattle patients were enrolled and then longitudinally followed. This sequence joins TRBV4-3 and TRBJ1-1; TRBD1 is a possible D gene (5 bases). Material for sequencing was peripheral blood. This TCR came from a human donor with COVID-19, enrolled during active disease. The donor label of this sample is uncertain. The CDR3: CASSQDQQANTEAFF. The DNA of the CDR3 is TGCGCCAGCAGCCAAGATCAACAGGCGAACACTGAAGCTTTCTTT.